Below, 25 T cell receptor beta chains from the same sample are listed, as sequenced in a study of identical twins. TCRdb re-called the 5' RACE reads with MiXCR, one entry per CDR3 protein. The profile shows about 790,000 distinct CDR3 sequences, about 20% of them singletons. Separately, the same data were catalogued under a study of T cells expressing NK-cell markers.

The sequenced sample was PBMCs. Every receptor here comes from a young woman in good health.

This clonotype has more than one count but fewer than ten. V is TRBV6-5 and J is TRBJ2-7; the D gene is possibly TRBD1 (5 bases). Germline V gene lookup returns CDR1 MNHEY and CDR2 SVGAGI. V was cut by 0 bases and J by 3 bases, with 12 bases left in between. The CDR3 totals 15 residues. CDR3 sequence reads: CASSYSTERNYEQYF. CDR3 nucleotides: TGTGCCAGCAGTTACTCGACAGAGCGTAACTACGAGCAGTACTTC.

The chain employs TRBV20-1 and TRBJ1-6; D is uncertain. Trimming cost V 0 bases and J 10 bases, with 7 bases left between them. The germline V gene encodes CDR1 DFQATT and CDR2 SNEGSKA (reference sequence). This CDR3 has 12 amino acids. The CDR3 DNA sequence: TGCAGTGCTAGAGACCGTGGATCACCCCTCCACTTT. It codes for CSARDRGSPLHF.

This clonotype was seen a handful of times. This chain connects TRBV29-1 to TRBJ2-1; no firm D call. The CDR3 extends over 13 amino acids. The V end lost 4 bases, the J end lost 4 bases, and 11 bases lay between the germline ends. Germline V gene sequence: CDR1 SQVTM, CDR2 ANQGSEA. The CDR3 sequence: CSVAVRKYNEQFF. The CDR3 DNA reads TGCAGCGTTGCGGTCAGAAAATACAATGAGCAGTTCTTC.

This clonotype was seen a few times. The V gene is TRBV5-5, the J gene TRBJ2-1; D may be TRBD2 (6 bases). Germline V gene lookup returns CDR1 SGHKS and CDR2 YYEKEE (reference sequence). With 0 bases removed from V and 6 bases from J, the gap between germline ends came to 16 bases. The CDR3 runs 16 residues. DNA of the CDR3: TGTGCCAGCAGCTTGGCCGGGAGCCTGGGGGGCAATGAGCAGTTCTTC. Protein sequence: CASSLAGSLGGNEQFF.

The chain links TRBV9 to TRBJ2-1; possible D gene TRBD1, 5 bases. Trimming cost V 2 bases and J 5 bases, with 11 bases left between them. CDR3 length equals 14 residues. Germline V gives CDR1 SGDLS, CDR2 YYNGEE. As DNA, the CDR3 is TGTGCCAGCAGCGTGATGACAGCGAACAATGAGCAGTTCTTC. Translation gives CASSVMTANNEQFF.

This clonotype was seen many times. This chain's CDR3 is CASSNGEATYNEQFF. The CDR3, as DNA: TGTGCCAGCAGCAACGGGGAGGCCACCTACAATGAGCAGTTCTTC. This chain links TRBV7-7 with TRBJ2-1; the D gene is possibly TRBD2 (6 bases). This CDR3 is 15 amino acids long. Trimming took 5 bases from V and 2 from J, leaving 13 bases between them. Germline CDR1 and CDR2: SSHAT and FNYEAQ (reference sequence).

This clonotype turned up a few times. The chain joins TRBV3-1 to TRBJ2-3; the match to TRBD2 covers 11 bases. V shed 0 bases and J 2 bases; nucleotides not matched to a gene: 7. Germline CDR1 LGHDT, CDR2 YNNKEL (reference sequence). The length of the CDR3 is 18 residues. The chain's CDR3 is CASSQDRRSGGATDTQYF. CDR3 nucleotide sequence: TGTGCCAGCAGCCAAGATCGGCGTAGCGGGGGGGCCACAGATACGCAGTATTTT.

A few counts support this clonotype. The chain is built from TRBV29-1 and TRBJ1-2, with TRBD1 as a possible D gene (6 bases). The CDR3 is made up of 12 amino acids. V was trimmed by 4 bases and J by 8 bases, leaving 14 bases between them. Germline lookup yields CDR1 SQVTM and CDR2 ANQGSEA. CDR3 nucleotides: TGCAGCGTTGGTGTACAGGGACGAGGCTACACCTTC. Translated, it gives CSVGVQGRGYTF.

A few counts support this clonotype. The chain recombines TRBV5-1 with TRBJ2-7; unclear D gene. Germline-derived CDR1 and CDR2 are SGHRS and YFSETQ. The V gene lost 4 bases and the J gene lost 3 bases, with 11 bases spanning the gap. This CDR3 is 13 amino acids long. CDR3 bases: TGCGCCAGCAGCGCCCACACCGACTACGAGCAGTACTTC. It specifies CASSAHTDYEQYF.

This clonotype was seen a handful of times. The rearrangement uses TRBV20-1 and TRBJ2-5; maybe TRBD2 (5 bases). The germline gives CDR1 DFQATT, CDR2 SNEGSKA (reference sequence). CDR3 size: 12 residues. Trimming stripped 6 bases from V and 3 bases from J, with 11 bases between. CDR3 residues: CSADTRKETQYF. The CDR3 DNA follows: TGCAGTGCGGATACTAGAAAAGAGACCCAGTACTTC.

The table lists this clonotype with a few counts. The rearrangement joins TRBV7-2 to TRBJ2-5; D possibly corresponds to TRBD1 (5 bases). Trimming removed 5 bases at V and 7 bases at J, with 14 bases between. The CDR3 loop spans 13 amino acids. Germline lookup yields CDR1 SGHTA and CDR2 FQGNSA. CDR3 bases: TGTGCCAGCAGCCCGGGCAGGGCACCGACCCAGTACTTC. Encoded protein: CASSPGRAPTQYF.

In this sample, this clonotype turned up a few times. The chain's CDR3 is CASSYLAPRLGANVLTF. Written as DNA, the CDR3 is TGTGCCAGCAGTTACTTGGCCCCAAGGCTCGGGGCCAACGTCCTGACTTTC. V is TRBV6-5 and J is TRBJ2-6; D gene unclear. The germline gives CDR1 MNHEY, CDR2 SVGAGI. This CDR3 spans 17 amino acids. V lost 1 base to trimming and J lost 4 bases, with 14 bases between them.

This chain links TRBV12-3 or TRBV12-4 with TRBJ1-2; TRBD1 might be the D (5 bases). This CDR3 region has 16 residues. The V and J ends lost 3 bases and 6 bases respectively, with 20 bases between them. CDR3 protein: CASSLGSWGRDNGYTF. CDR3 coding DNA: TGTGCCAGCAGTTTGGGTAGTTGGGGCAGGGATAATGGCTACACCTTC.

This clonotype was picked up a small number of times. The chain is built from TRBV29-1 and TRBJ1-1; D gene ambiguous. Between the trimmed V and J ends, which lost 4 bases and 1 base, there was a span of 16 bases. The CDR3 loop spans 15 amino acids. CDR1 SQVTM and CDR2 ANQGSEA come from the germline V gene. As DNA, the CDR3 is TGCAGCGTTGTAGTTCTCGCTATCCAGAACACTGAAGCTTTCTTT. Translating gives CSVVVLAIQNTEAFF. Variable domain in full (rest from reference TRBV29-1 and TRBJ1-1): SAVISQKPSRDICQRGTSLTIQCQVDSQVTMMFWYRQQPGQSLTLIATANQGSEATYESGFVIDKFPISRPNLTFSTLTVSNMSPEDSSIYLCSVVVLAIQNTEAFFGQGTRLTVV.

V and J are TRBV12-3 or TRBV12-4 and TRBJ1-3; 8 bases fit TRBD1. CDR3 length: 15 amino acids. Trimming removed 4 bases from V and 0 bases from J; junction bases left unmatched: 2. The CDR3: CASSWTGSSGNTIYF. CDR3 nucleotides: TGTGCCAGCAGTTGGACAGGGAGCTCTGGAAACACCATATATTTT.

This rearrangement joins TRBV29-1 to TRBJ2-2; D possibly matches TRBD1 or TRBD2 (5 bases each). Trimming took 6 bases from V and 0 from J, leaving 17 bases between them. The CDR3 is 16 residues long. CDR1 and CDR2 from the germline V gene are SQVTM and ANQGSEA. As DNA, the CDR3 is TGCAGCGTCGCGGTGGGGACGTTCGCGAACACCGGGGAGCTGTTTTTT. This codes for CSVAVGTFANTGELFF.

The chain has TRBV6-2 or TRBV6-3 and TRBJ1-1; 9 nucleotides line up with TRBD1. Germline values: CDR1 MNHEY, CDR2 SVGEGT. V was pared by 2 bases and J by 4 bases, with 5 bases of the junction left unmatched. The CDR3 runs 15 residues. CDR3 loop: CASSYLDRGSTEAFF. In DNA, the CDR3 is TGTGCCAGCAGTTACCTTGACAGGGGGAGCACTGAAGCTTTCTTT.

The rearrangement uses TRBV29-1 and TRBJ1-1; TRBD1 is a possible D gene (6 bases). This CDR3 comprises 14 residues. CDR1 is SQVTM and CDR2 is ANQGSEA in the germline V gene. V lost 3 bases to trimming and J lost 5 bases, with 16 bases between them. CDR3 DNA: TGCAGCGTTGATTACAGGGTTGAAGGGACTGAAGCTTTCTTT. Protein: CSVDYRVEGTEAFF. Filled out from reference TRBV29-1 and TRBJ1-1, the complete variable domain reads SAVISQKPSRDICQRGTSLTIQCQVDSQVTMMFWYRQQPGQSLTLIATANQGSEATYESGFVIDKFPISRPNLTFSTLTVSNMSPEDSSIYLCSVDYRVEGTEAFFGQGTRLTVV.

This clonotype came up a few times. The chain has TRBV10-3 and TRBJ2-1, with 8 bases identical to TRBD2. The CDR3 spans 13 residues. The germline gives CDR1 ENHRY, CDR2 SYGVKD. Trimming took 6 bases from V and 9 from J; bases not matched to a gene: 7. CDR3 in DNA: TGTGCCATCAGCTCGGGACTAGTGGCTGAGCAGTTCTTC. Translating it yields CAISSGLVAEQFF.

The J gene is TRBJ2-7, the V gene TRBV3-1; D is undetermined. Trimming stripped 0 bases from V and 0 bases from J, with 15 bases between. CDR3 length equals 17 residues. CDR1 LGHDT and CDR2 YNNKEL come from the germline V gene (reference sequence). As DNA, the CDR3 is TGTGCCAGCAGCCAAGATTGGGTCGCGAGAAGCTCCTACGAGCAGTACTTC. Translation gives CASSQDWVARSSYEQYF.

The rearrangement uses TRBV20-1 and TRBJ2-3, with TRBD2 identical over 15 bases. Germline-derived CDR1 and CDR2 are DFQATT and SNEGSKA (reference sequence). V gave up 5 bases and J gave up 2 bases; unmatched junction bases: 2. The CDR3 length is 15 residues. CDR3 loop: CSAGLAGGSTDTQYF. DNA for the CDR3: TGCAGTGCTGGACTAGCGGGGGGGTCCACAGATACGCAGTATTTT.

The chain is built from TRBV3-1 and TRBJ2-5; 7 bases align to TRBD1. The trim removed 7 bases at V and 2 bases at J, leaving 7 bases unmatched. CDR3 size: 14 residues. Looked up from germline, CDR1 is LGHDT and CDR2 is YNNKEL (reference sequence). This chain's CDR3 is CASNRMGQQETQYF. DNA for the CDR3: TGTGCCAGCAACCGGATGGGACAGCAAGAGACCCAGTACTTC.

The J gene is TRBJ1-5, the V gene TRBV30; no clear D. From germline, CDR1 is GTSNPN and CDR2 SVGIG (reference sequence). Trimming stripped 1 base from V and 6 bases from J, with 10 bases between. The CDR3 extends over 13 amino acids. The CDR3 DNA reads as TGTGCCTGGAGTGCCTCACAGTTTCAGCCCCAGCATTTT. It codes for CAWSASQFQPQHF.

The chain combines TRBV5-1 with TRBJ2-3; D possibly matches TRBD1 or TRBD2 (6 bases each). The germline V gene has CDR1 SGHRS and CDR2 YFSETQ. The CDR3 spans 16 residues. Trimming left V 0 bases short and J 3 bases short, with 14 bases between. CDR3 sequence reads: CASSLDGGGRTDTQYF. In nucleotides, the CDR3 is TGCGCCAGCAGCTTGGATGGAGGGGGAAGAACAGATACGCAGTATTTT.

The chain combines TRBV7-6 with TRBJ1-4; no definite D call. V lost 5 bases, J lost 4 bases, and 14 bases lay in between. CDR3 length: 15 amino acids. Germline CDR1 SGHVS, CDR2 FNYEAQ. The CDR3 nucleotides read TGTGCCAGCAGCCTAGGAACCGCGAGTAATGAAAAACTGTTTTTT. It specifies CASSLGTASNEKLFF.